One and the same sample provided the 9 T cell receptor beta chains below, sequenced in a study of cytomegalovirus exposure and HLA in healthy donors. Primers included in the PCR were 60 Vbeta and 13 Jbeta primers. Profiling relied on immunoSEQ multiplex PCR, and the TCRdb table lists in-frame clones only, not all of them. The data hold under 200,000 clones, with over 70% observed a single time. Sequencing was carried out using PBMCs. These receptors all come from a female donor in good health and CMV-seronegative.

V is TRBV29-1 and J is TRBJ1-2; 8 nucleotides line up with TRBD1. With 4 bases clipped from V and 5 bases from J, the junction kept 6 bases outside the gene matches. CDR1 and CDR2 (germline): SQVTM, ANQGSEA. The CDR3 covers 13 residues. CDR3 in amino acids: CSVATGARYGYTF. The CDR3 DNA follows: TGCAGCGTTGCGACAGGGGCGAGGTATGGCTACACCTTC.

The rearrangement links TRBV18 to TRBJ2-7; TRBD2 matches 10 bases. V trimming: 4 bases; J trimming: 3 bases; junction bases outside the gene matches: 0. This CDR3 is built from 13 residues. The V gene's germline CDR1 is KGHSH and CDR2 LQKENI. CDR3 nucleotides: TGTGCCAGCTCACTAGCGGGAGGCTACGAGCAGTACTTC. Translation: CASSLAGGYEQYF.

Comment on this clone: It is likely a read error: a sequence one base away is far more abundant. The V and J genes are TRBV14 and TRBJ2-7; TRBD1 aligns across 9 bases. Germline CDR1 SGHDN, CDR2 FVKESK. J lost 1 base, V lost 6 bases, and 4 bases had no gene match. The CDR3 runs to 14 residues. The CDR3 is CASSLTGGSYEQYF. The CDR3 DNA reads TGTGCCAGCAGTCTGACAGGGGGGTCCTACGAGCAGTACTTC.

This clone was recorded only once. In nucleotides, the CDR3 is TGCAGTGCTAACCCTCCCGGGACCCTCCACTTT. The encoded protein is CSANPPGTLHF. The chain couples TRBV20-1 to TRBJ1-6; D gene uncertain. The germline V and J ends were trimmed by 4 bases and 14 bases, with 12 bases remaining between them. CDR3 length: 11 residues. Germline loops: CDR1 DFQATT, CDR2 SNEGSKA (reference sequence).

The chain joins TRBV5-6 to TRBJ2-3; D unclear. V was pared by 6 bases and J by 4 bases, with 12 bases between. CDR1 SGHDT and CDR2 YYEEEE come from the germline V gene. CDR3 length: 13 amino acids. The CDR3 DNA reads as TGTGCCAGCACCATGGTAAGCGCAGATACGCAGTATTTT. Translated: CASTMVSADTQYF.

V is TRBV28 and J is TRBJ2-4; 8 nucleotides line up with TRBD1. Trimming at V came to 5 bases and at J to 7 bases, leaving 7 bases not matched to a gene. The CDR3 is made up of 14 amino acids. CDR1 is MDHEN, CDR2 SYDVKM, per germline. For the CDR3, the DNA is TGTGCCAGCAGTCCAACCGGACAGGGCAACATTCAGTACTTC. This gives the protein CASSPTGQGNIQYF. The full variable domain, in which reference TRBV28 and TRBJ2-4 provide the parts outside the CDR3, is DVKVTQSSRYLVKRTGEKVFLECVQDMDHENMFWYRQDPGLGLRLIYFSYDVKMKEKGDIPEGYSVSREKKERFSLILESASTNQTSMYLCASSPTGQGNIQYFGAGTRLSVL.

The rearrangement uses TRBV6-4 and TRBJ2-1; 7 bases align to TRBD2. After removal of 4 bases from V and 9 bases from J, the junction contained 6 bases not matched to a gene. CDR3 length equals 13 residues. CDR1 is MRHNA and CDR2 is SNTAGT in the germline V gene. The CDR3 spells CASSGELASEQFF. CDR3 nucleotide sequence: TGTGCCAGCAGTGGGGAACTAGCGAGTGAGCAGTTCTTC.

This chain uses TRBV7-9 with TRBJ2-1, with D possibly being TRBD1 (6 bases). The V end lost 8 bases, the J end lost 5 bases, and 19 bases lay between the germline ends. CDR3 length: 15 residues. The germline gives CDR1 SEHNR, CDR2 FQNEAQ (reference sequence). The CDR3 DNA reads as TGTGCCAGCTTACCTCAAGGGGGTCCAAACAATGAGCAGTTCTTC. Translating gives CASLPQGGPNNEQFF.

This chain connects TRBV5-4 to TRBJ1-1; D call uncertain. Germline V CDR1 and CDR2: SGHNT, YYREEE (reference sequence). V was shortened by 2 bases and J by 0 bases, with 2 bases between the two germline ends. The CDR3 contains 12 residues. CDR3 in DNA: TGTGCCAGCAGCTTTATGAACACTGAAGCTTTCTTT. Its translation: CASSFMNTEAFF. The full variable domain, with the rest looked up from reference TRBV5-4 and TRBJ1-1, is ETGVTQSPTHLIKTRGQQVTLRCSSQSGHNTVSWYQQALGQGPQFIFQYYREEENGRGNFPPRFSGLQFPNYSSELNVNALELDDSALYLCASSFMNTEAFFGQGTRLTVV.